This T cell receptor beta chain was sequenced for a study of sequential checkpoint blockade in melanoma. Study details: Patients were randomized 1:1 to nivolumab-then-ipilimumab or ipilimumab-then-nivolumab first-line. Both treatment sequences were followed by maintenance nivolumab.

TCRdb keeps only in-frame clones here, not all; method: immunoSEQ multiplex PCR. The table shows more than 9,500 clones, with 60% to 80% occurring only once. Documented treatment: randomized to nivolumab then ipilimumab (arm A) or the reverse (arm B). No patient had prior DNA-damaging chemotherapy. The CDR3 spans 14 residues. Deletions cut 3 bases from V and 7 bases from J, with 12 bases between. The germline gives CDR1 MNHEY, CDR2 SVGAGI. This TCR was recovered from a human donor with melanoma. This specimen was CD8+ T cells sorted from blood (inferred from file names), taken from a patient given nivolumab and ipilimumab in sequence. The chain employs TRBV6-5 and TRBJ2-2, with D perhaps matching TRBD2 (5 bases). The CDR3 loop reads CASSYNPEGGELFF. As DNA, the CDR3 is TGTGCCAGCAGTTATAACCCCGAGGGCGGGGAGCTGTTTTTT.